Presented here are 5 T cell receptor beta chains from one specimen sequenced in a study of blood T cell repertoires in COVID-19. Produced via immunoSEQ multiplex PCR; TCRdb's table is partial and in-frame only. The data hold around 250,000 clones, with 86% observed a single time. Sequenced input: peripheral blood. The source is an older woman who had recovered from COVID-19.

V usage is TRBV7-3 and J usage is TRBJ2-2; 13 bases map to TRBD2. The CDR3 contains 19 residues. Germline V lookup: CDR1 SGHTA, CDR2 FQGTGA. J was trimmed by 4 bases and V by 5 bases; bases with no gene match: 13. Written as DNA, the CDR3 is TGTGCCAGCAGCCTCACTAGCGGGGGGGCTGTGGTCCGCACCGGGGAGCTGTTTTTT. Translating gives CASSLTSGGAVVRTGELFF. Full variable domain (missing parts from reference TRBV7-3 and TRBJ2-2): GAGVSQTPSNKVTEKGKYVELRCDPISGHTALYWYRQSLGQGPEFLIYFQGTGAADDSGLPNDRFFAVRPEGSVSTLKIQRTERGDSAVYLCASSLTSGGAVVRTGELFFGEGSRLTVL.

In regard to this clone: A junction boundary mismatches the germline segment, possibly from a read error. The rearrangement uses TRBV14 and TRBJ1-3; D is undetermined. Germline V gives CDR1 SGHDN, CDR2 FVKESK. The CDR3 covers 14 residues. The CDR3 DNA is TGTGCCAGCAGCCCCGCGGGAGGACCACTCCCGTATTTTTTT. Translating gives CASSPAGGPLPYFF.

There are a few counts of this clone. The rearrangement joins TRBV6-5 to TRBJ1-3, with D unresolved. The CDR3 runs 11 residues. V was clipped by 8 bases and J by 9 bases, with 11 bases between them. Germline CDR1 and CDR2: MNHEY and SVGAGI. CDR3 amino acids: CASYLRGTIYF. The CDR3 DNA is TGTGCCAGCTACCTACGTGGCACCATATATTTT.

In DNA form, the CDR3 reads TGCAGTGCTAGTCTGCGGGGGCTTAGCACAGATACGCAGTATTTT. This codes for CSASLRGLSTDTQYF. This rearrangement joins TRBV20-1 to TRBJ2-3, with D possibly TRBD2 on 7 matching bases. The CDR3 is made up of 15 amino acids. V was cut by 3 bases and J by 0 bases, with 13 bases left in between. Germline values: CDR1 DFQATT, CDR2 SNEGSKA (reference sequence).

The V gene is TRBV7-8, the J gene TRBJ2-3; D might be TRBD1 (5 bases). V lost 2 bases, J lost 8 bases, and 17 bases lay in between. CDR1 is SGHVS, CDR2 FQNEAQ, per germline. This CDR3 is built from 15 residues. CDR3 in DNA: TGTGCCAGCAGCTTATCCTACTTTTCCCAGGGTACGCAGTATTTT. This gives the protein CASSLSYFSQGTQYF.